These 15 T cell receptor beta chains were sequenced from one sample in a study of T cell repertoires in cytomegalovirus infection. TCRdb redid the calling of the reads with MiXCR, one entry per CDR3 protein. The data contain nearly 650,000 distinct CDR3 sequences, around 24% of them singletons. The sequenced sample consisted of CD8+ T cells from PBMCs. Receptors were obtained from a human donor in good health (CMV status not recorded). Some clones in this sample may be carry-over from other donors' samples.

The table lists this clonotype with many counts. The V and J genes are TRBV7-9 and TRBJ2-7; 7 bases line up with TRBD1. CDR1 SEHNR and CDR2 FQNEAQ come from the germline V gene (reference sequence). V shed 6 bases and J 3 bases; nucleotides not matched to a gene: 2. This CDR3 has 12 residues. The CDR3 bases are TGTGCCAGCAGTTACAGGGGCTACGAGCAGTACGTC. Amino acids: CASSYRGYEQYV.

V and J are TRBV3-1 and TRBJ2-5; TRBD2 aligns across 10 bases. This CDR3 has 15 residues. Germline V gene data show CDR1 as LGHDT and CDR2 as YNNKEL (reference sequence). V was clipped by 4 bases and J by 1 base; unmatched bases: 3. The CDR3, as DNA: TGTGCCAGCAGCCGTTCTAGCGGGGGCCAAGAGACCCAGTACTTC. Protein product: CASSRSSGGQETQYF.

The CDR3 region has the DNA TGCAGTGCTCCAAGGGACGGCTTGAACACTGAAGCTTTCTTT. As protein: CSAPRDGLNTEAFF. This chain links TRBV20-1 with TRBJ1-1; TRBD1 is a possible D gene (5 bases). CDR3 length: 14 amino acids. Germline V gene sequence: CDR1 DFQATT, CDR2 SNEGSKA (reference sequence). Trimming took off 5 bases at V and 0 bases at J, with 13 bases between the two ends.

At least ten counts were recorded for this clonotype. The chain employs TRBV6-6 and TRBJ1-1; D ambiguous. Germline CDR1 is MNHNY and CDR2 is SVGAGI (reference sequence). With 6 bases removed from V and 6 bases from J, the gap between germline ends came to 14 bases. The CDR3 length is 13 residues. CDR3 in DNA: TGTGCCAGCAGCCCGGTTATGGACGCTGAAGCTTTCTTT. Translation: CASSPVMDAEAFF.

This CDR3 reads CSVDGGGRATSTDTQYF. DNA of the CDR3: TGCAGCGTTGACGGCGGGGGGCGTGCTACTAGCACAGATACGCAGTATTTT. This sequence joins TRBV29-1 and TRBJ2-3; 8 positions agree with TRBD2. The V gene end was trimmed by 3 bases and the J gene end by 0 bases; junction bases not matched to a gene: 11. CDR1 SQVTM and CDR2 ANQGSEA come from the germline V gene. The CDR3 is made up of 17 amino acids.

V gene TRBV7-6 combines with J gene TRBJ2-5; D remains unclear. The germline CDR1 and CDR2 sequences are SGHVS and FNYEAQ. Trimming shortened V by 11 bases and J by 1 base, and 20 bases separated the two germline ends. This CDR3 spans 15 amino acids. The CDR3 loop is CAGSSRSLGQETQYF. In nucleotides, the CDR3 is TGTGCCGGTTCGAGCCGCTCTTTGGGCCAAGAGACCCAGTACTTC. The full variable domain, its missing parts supplied by reference TRBV7-6 and TRBJ2-5, is GAGVSQSPRYKVTKRGQDVALRCDPISGHVSLYWYRQALGQGPEFLTYFNYEAQQDKSGLPNDRFSAERPEGSISTLTIQRTEQRDSAMYRCAGSSRSLGQETQYFGPGTRLLVL.

The CDR3 region has the DNA TGCGCCAGCAGCTTGGAGCCGGGCCGGAACACTGAAGCTTTCTTT. Encoded protein: CASSLEPGRNTEAFF. This chain connects TRBV5-1 to TRBJ1-1; unclear D gene. The CDR3 loop spans 15 amino acids. The V end lost 0 bases, the J end lost 1 base, and 10 bases lay between the germline ends. The germline V gene encodes CDR1 SGHRS and CDR2 YFSETQ.

The chain combines TRBV20-1 with TRBJ2-7; perhaps TRBD1 as D (5 bases). Germline-derived CDR1 and CDR2 are DFQATT and SNEGSKA (reference sequence). This CDR3 contains 15 residues. V lost 0 bases and J lost 2, with 14 bases in between. CDR3 in DNA: TGCAGTGCTAGAGATCCGGAGACAGCACCCTACGAGCAGTACTTC. Translation gives CSARDPETAPYEQYF.

This clonotype was picked up many times. The J gene is TRBJ2-3, the V gene TRBV4-2; 10 nucleotides agree with TRBD1. The trim removed 4 bases at V and 3 bases at J, leaving 7 bases unmatched. The CDR3 spans 16 residues. The germline V gene has CDR1 LGHNA and CDR2 YNFKEQ. DNA of the CDR3: TGTGCCAGCAGCCCCTGGGACAGGGGAGGAACAGATACGCAGTATTTT. This translates into CASSPWDRGGTDTQYF.

The chain carries TRBV15 and TRBJ1-5, with a tentative D call TRBD1 (5 bases). With 4 bases removed from V and 1 base from J, the gap between germline ends came to 14 bases. Germline CDR1 is LNHNV and CDR2 is YYDKDF (reference sequence). The CDR3 length is 16 residues. The CDR3 protein is CATSKGRFGSNQPQHF. The DNA for the CDR3 is TGTGCCACCAGCAAGGGACGGTTTGGGAGCAATCAGCCCCAGCATTTT.

This clonotype was observed a few times. The V and J genes are TRBV7-9 and TRBJ2-7, with D hard to call. Germline V gene lookup returns CDR1 SEHNR and CDR2 FQNEAQ (reference sequence). The CDR3 is 13 residues long. V lost 3 bases, J lost 3 bases, and 9 bases lay in between. The CDR3 DNA reads as TGTGCCAGCAGCTTTCAGGAGCACTACGAGCAGTACGTC. Translating it yields CASSFQEHYEQYV.

Only a few counts were recorded for this clonotype. The J gene is TRBJ2-1, the V gene TRBV13; no clear D gene. The germline V gene encodes CDR1 PRHDT and CDR2 FYEKMQ (reference sequence). Trimming shortened V by 1 base and J by 5 bases, and 6 bases separated the two germline ends. The CDR3 extends over 13 amino acids. The CDR3 spells CASSLENHNEQFF. In nucleotides, the CDR3 is TGTGCCAGCAGCTTAGAGAACCACAATGAGCAGTTCTTC.

This clonotype turned up a few times. The chain is built from TRBV29-1 and TRBJ2-2; 12 nucleotides line up with TRBD2. CDR1 is SQVTM, CDR2 ANQGSEA, per germline. CDR3 size: 15 residues. The V and J ends lost 5 bases and 1 base, in that order; junction bases with no gene match: 2. The CDR3, as DNA: TGCAGCGTTTTGACTAGCGGGGGGAACACCGGGGAGCTGTTTTTT. This codes for CSVLTSGGNTGELFF.

The rearrangement links TRBV24-1 to TRBJ2-1; TRBD2 aligns across 13 bases. Germline values: CDR1 KGHDR, CDR2 SFDVKD. After removal of 10 bases from V and 5 bases from J, the junction contained 10 bases not matched to a gene. CDR3 length: 16 amino acids. The CDR3: CATTPGTSGTDNEQFF. The CDR3 DNA reads as TGTGCCACAACACCCGGGACTAGCGGGACCGACAATGAGCAGTTCTTC.

The rearrangement uses TRBV10-3 and TRBJ1-2; no definite D call. This CDR3 contains 11 residues. Trimming pared 9 bases from V and 6 bases from J, leaving 11 bases between. Germline V gives CDR1 ENHRY, CDR2 SYGVKD. CDR3 nucleotides: TGTGCCATTCCCGCGAGCGATGGCTACACCTTC. This translates into CAIPASDGYTF.